These 27 T cell receptor beta chains originate from one sample sequenced in a study of CD8+ T cells in alopecia areata. Scientists pooled cutaneous lymph node cells and sorted them on CD4, CD8alpha, NKG2D, NKG2ACE and other markers. Extracted RNA was reverse transcribed into cDNA, the sequencing template. Profiling relied on immunoSEQ multiplex PCR, and the TCRdb table lists in-frame clones only, not all of them. Found here are roughly 260,000 clones, no singletons; the ten largest cover about 1.2%. Sequenced input: CD4+ T cells sorted from a lymph node. These receptor sequences come from a C3H/HeJ mouse with alopecia areata. Mouse MHC haplotype: H2-k.

This clone has a handful of counts. Gene names and germline refer to mouse. The read comes to an end 4 residues before the CDR3 does, leaving the germline J gene to fill in the end. Other DNA sequences in this sample translate to the same CDR3. The chain has TRBV13-1 and TRBJ2-7; D might be TRBD2 (5 bases). The CDR3 consists of 13 residues. The germline V gene encodes CDR1 NSHNY and CDR2 SYGAGN. The sequenced CDR3 bases are TGTGCCAGCAGTGATGCAGTGGGGTAT. Protein: CASSDAVGY. The complete CDR3 sequence is CASSDAVGYEQYF.

The table lists this clone with a few counts. The germline and genes are mouse ones. The read stops 4 residues short of the end of the CDR3; the missing end is completed from the germline J gene. Other DNA sequences in the same sample also yield this CDR3. The chain carries TRBV5 and TRBJ2-2; a weak D match, TRBD2 (5 bases). Germline-derived CDR1 and CDR2 are LGHNA and YNLKQL (reference sequence). This CDR3 contains 16 residues. Trimming cost V 0 bases and J 0 bases, with 8 bases left between them. The part of the CDR3 DNA that was read is TGTGCCAGCAGCCAAGAGTGGGGAGCAAACACCGGG. Translated: CASSQEWGANTG. The full-length CDR3 reads as CASSQEWGANTGQLYF.

The sample holds a few counts of this clone. The genes are named according to mouse. The read gets to within 4 residues of the CDR3 end, and the germline J gene fills in the rest. The chain uses TRBV1 and TRBJ2-3; D not certain. Germline-derived CDR1 and CDR2 are NSQYPW and LRSPGD (reference sequence). The CDR3 loop spans 12 amino acids. V dropped 2 bases and J dropped 2 bases, with 2 bases sitting between them. The part of the CDR3 DNA that was read is TGCACCTGCAGTGCACATGCAGAA. Protein sequence: CTCSAHAE. From start to end, the CDR3 is CTCSAHAETLYF.

Remarks on this clone: Gene names are mouse gene names. The CDR3 is cut off 4 residues early in the read; its end comes from the germline J gene. The V gene is TRBV13-1, the J gene TRBJ2-4, with 8 bases matching TRBD2. The trim removed 3 bases at V and 0 bases at J, leaving 9 bases unmatched. CDR1 NSHNY and CDR2 SYGAGN come from the germline V gene. CDR3 length: 17 amino acids. The covered CDR3 bases are TGTGCCAGCAGTGCCCCCGACTGGGGAACTAGTCAAAAC. Its translation: CASSAPDWGTSQN. The CDR3 in its entirety is CASSAPDWGTSQNTLYF.

As for this clone: The listed genes are named as in mouse. The CDR3 end lies 4 residues beyond the end of the read and is filled in from the germline J gene. The J gene is TRBJ2-5, the V gene TRBV5, with 14 bases matching TRBD2. The CDR3 contains 16 residues. The germline gives CDR1 LGHNA, CDR2 YNLKQL (reference sequence). The CDR3 region is CASSQGDWGGLDTQYF. The covered CDR3 bases are TGTGCCAGCAGCCAAGGGGACTGGGGGGGCTTGGAC.

The table lists this clone with a few counts. Gene names and germline refer to mouse. The read falls 4 residues short of the CDR3 end, and the missing part is taken from the germline J gene. V usage is TRBV13-1 and J usage is TRBJ2-1, with 10 bases that match TRBD2. Germline V gene lookup returns CDR1 NSHNY and CDR2 SYGAGN. Trimming removed 0 bases from V and 3 bases from J; junction bases left unmatched: 3. The CDR3 extends over 16 amino acids. The CDR3 spells CASSDGGTGVYAEQFF. CDR3 DNA, as far as it was read: TGTGCCAGCAGTGATGGTGGGACTGGGGTCTATGCT.

Details on this clone: The germline and genes are mouse ones. The CDR3 end is not reached by the read, which stops 4 residues before it; the germline J gene fills it in. The V call is TRBV13-2, the J call TRBJ1-1, with D maybe TRBD1 (6 bases). V dropped 10 bases and J dropped 3 bases, with 19 bases sitting between them. The CDR3 has 14 amino acids. Per germline, CDR1 NNHNN and CDR2 SYGAGS (reference sequence). The part of the CDR3 DNA that was read is TGTGCCGGGTCCCGGCGGGGGGCGGACACA. Translation: CAGSRRGADT. The complete CDR3 sequence is CAGSRRGADTEVFF.

To note about this clone: All gene names here are mouse names. Read data end 4 residues before the CDR3 end; the end is taken from the germline J gene. The gene calls are TRBV13-3 and TRBJ2-7; 8 nucleotides agree with TRBD2. This CDR3 has 15 amino acids. CDR1 is NNHDY, CDR2 SYVADS, per germline. Unmatched junction bases numbered 5, after V lost 0 bases and J lost 3 bases. The CDR3 DNA, read in part, is TGTGCCAGCAGTGATGCAAGGGGGGGCGACTAT. It yields the protein CASSDARGGDY. Given in full, the CDR3 is CASSDARGGDYEQYF.

Worth noting for this clone: These gene names are mouse names. The sequenced fragment ends 4 residues before the CDR3 boundary, so the rest is inferred from the germline J gene. V usage is TRBV14 and J usage is TRBJ2-5; 7 nucleotides match TRBD1. Germline V CDR1 and CDR2: SGHDT, FRDEAV. J gave up 0 bases and V 1 base, and 2 bases lay outside the gene matches. CDR3 length: 15 amino acids. The covered CDR3 bases are TGTGCCAGCAGTTTCACAGGGGTTAACCAAGAC. This encodes CASSFTGVNQD. The CDR3 in full is CASSFTGVNQDTQYF.

This clone was found a few times. Germline and genes here are mouse. The CDR3 goes on 4 residues after the read ends, and that part is filled in from the germline J gene. The chain links TRBV17 to TRBJ2-1; TRBD1 might be the D (5 bases). The V end lost 3 bases, the J end lost 5 bases, and 8 bases lay between the germline ends. Looked up from germline, CDR1 is MNHDT and CDR2 is YYDKIL. This CDR3 is 13 amino acids long. The DNA read from the CDR3 is TGTGCTAGCAGTAGGGACAAAAATGCT. Translated: CASSRDKNA. In full, the CDR3 reads CASSRDKNAEQFF.

Note on this clone: Gene names are mouse gene names. The read is 4 residues too short to cover the CDR3 end, so that end is filled in from the germline J gene. This specimen includes other DNA sequences encoding the same CDR3. The rearrangement links TRBV5 to TRBJ2-2, with a weak D call TRBD2 (6 bases). Germline V gene sequence: CDR1 LGHNA, CDR2 YNLKQL (reference sequence). The CDR3 totals 15 residues. V lost 0 bases, J lost 2 bases, and 7 bases lay in between. CDR3: CASSQDTGNTGQLYF. The sequenced CDR3 bases are TGTGCCAGCAGCCAAGATACTGGGAACACCGGG.

This clone was seen more than once but under ten times. Being one base from a much bigger clone, this may be a read error. Gene labels here are mouse ones. The DNA ends 4 residues before the CDR3 does, and the rest of the CDR3 is filled in from the germline J gene. V gene TRBV19 combines with J gene TRBJ1-2; D not certain. The length of the CDR3 is 12 residues. Germline loops: CDR1 FNHDT, CDR2 SITEND (reference sequence). The V and J ends lost 5 bases and 0 bases respectively, with 5 bases between them. The sequenced CDR3 bases are TGTGCCAGCAGGACAACAAACTCC. Its translation: CASRTTNS. The whole CDR3 sequence reads CASRTTNSDYTF. The whole variable domain, filled in from reference TRBV19 and TRBJ1-2, reads GGIITQTPKFLIGQEGQKLTLKCQQNFNHDTMYWYRQDSGKGLRLIYYSITENDLQKGDLSEGYDASREKKSSFSLTVTSAQKNEMAVFLCASRTTNSDYTFGSGTRLLVI.

This clone has more than one count but fewer than ten. Gene names refer to mouse genes. The CDR3 extends 4 residues past the end of the read, so its final part is completed from the germline J gene. V and J are TRBV13-2 and TRBJ2-1; TRBD1 matches 8 bases. The CDR3 is 14 amino acids. Germline CDR1 reads NNHNN; CDR2 reads SYGAGS (reference sequence). The V and J ends lost 2 bases and 3 bases, in that order; junction bases with no gene match: 1. This CDR3 is CASGEGQVYAEQFF. The part of the CDR3 DNA that was read is TGTGCCAGCGGTGAGGGACAGGTCTATGCT.

This clone was seen more than once but under ten times. Gene names follow the mouse nomenclature. Sequencing ends 4 residues short of the CDR3 end; the germline J gene provides the rest. The chain recombines TRBV14 with TRBJ2-1; weak D call: TRBD2 (6 bases). The V end lost 5 bases, the J end lost 3 bases, and 12 bases lay between the germline ends. The CDR3 covers 14 residues. The germline V gene has CDR1 SGHDT and CDR2 FRDEAV. Incomplete CDR3 DNA: TGTGCCAGCAGCCCTCACTGGGCCTATGCT. It translates to CASSPHWAYA. The entire CDR3 protein is CASSPHWAYAEQFF.

A remark on this clone: Gene names denote mouse genes. The observed sequence ends 4 residues before the CDR3 terminus, with the missing tail filled in from the germline J gene. The chain recombines TRBV19 with TRBJ2-5; no clear D. The germline gives CDR1 FNHDT, CDR2 SITEND (reference sequence). The length of the CDR3 is 13 residues. CDR3 amino acids: CASSIDGRDTQYF. Partial CDR3 DNA: TGTGCCAGCAGTATAGACGGCAGGGAC.

As to this clone: Gene names refer to mouse genes. The read is 4 residues too short to cover the CDR3 end, so that end is filled in from the germline J gene. The chain has TRBV1 and TRBJ2-2, with a tentative D call TRBD2 (6 bases). Deletions cut 2 bases from V and 6 bases from J, with 7 bases between. CDR1 is NSQYPW and CDR2 is LRSPGD in the germline V gene (reference sequence). The CDR3 has 13 amino acids. CDR3 sequence reads: CTCSALGSGQLYF. The CDR3 bases that were read are TGCACCTGCAGTGCACTGGGGTCCGGG.

There are a few counts of this clone. The genes and germline here are from mouse. The read finishes 4 residues shy of the CDR3 end, and the germline J gene is used to complete it. The chain joins TRBV1 to TRBJ2-1, with D possibly being TRBD2 (7 bases). This CDR3 has 15 residues. V lost 3 bases and J 3 bases, leaving 12 bases between the germline ends. Germline lookup yields CDR1 NSQYPW and CDR2 LRSPGD (reference sequence). CDR3 sequence reads: CTCSAGWGPYAEQFF. The part of the CDR3 DNA that was read is TGCACCTGCAGTGCGGGCTGGGGGCCCTATGCT.

As for this clone: Each gene name is a mouse one. CDR3 amino acids: CTCSADGRGTNSDYTF. CDR3 DNA (partial): TGCACCTGCAGTGCAGATGGCAGGGGGACAAACTCC. V is TRBV1 and J is TRBJ1-2; 7 bases agree with TRBD1. The CDR3 end falls 4 residues outside the read, so it is completed with the germline J gene. Germline V gene sequence: CDR1 NSQYPW, CDR2 LRSPGD (reference sequence). The CDR3 consists of 16 residues. Trimming at V came to 0 bases and at J to 0 bases, leaving 4 bases not matched to a gene.

This clone was detected only a few times. Each gene name is a mouse one. The read stops 4 residues short of the end of the CDR3; the missing end is completed from the germline J gene. This rearrangement joins TRBV19 to TRBJ2-7, with a weak D call TRBD1 (6 bases). The germline V gene encodes CDR1 FNHDT and CDR2 SITEND (reference sequence). This CDR3 spans 17 amino acids. CDR3 protein: CASSKVPTPGQKYEQYF. The DNA read from the CDR3 is TGTGCCAGCAGTAAAGTCCCGACTCCGGGACAAAAATAT.

This clone was counted between two and nine times. Gene and germline names: mouse. The read comes to an end 3 residues before the CDR3 does, leaving the germline J gene to fill in the end. Other DNA sequences in the same sample also yield this CDR3. The V gene is TRBV31, the J gene TRBJ1-6; unclear D gene. TRBJ1-6 qualifies as an ORF whose function is uncertain. The CDR3 is made up of 13 amino acids. V lost 0 bases to trimming and J lost 7 bases, with 7 bases between them. Germline lookup yields CDR1 GKSSPN and CDR2 SITVG. The chain's CDR3 is CAWSLGGNSPLYF. The covered CDR3 bases are TGTGCCTGGAGTCTAGGAGGGAATTCGCCC.

This clone has only a few counts. Genes and germline are mouse. The missing CDR3 end, 4 residues past where the read stops, is filled in from the germline J gene. J is TRBJ2-1 and V is TRBV13-3; 9 bases are shared with TRBD2. The CDR3 runs 15 residues. Germline lookup yields CDR1 NNHDY and CDR2 SYVADS. J gave up 5 bases and V 0 bases, and 3 bases lay outside the gene matches. Here the CDR3 reads CASSDVGGRHAEQFF. The sequenced part of the CDR3 DNA is TGTGCCAGCAGTGATGTGGGGGGGCGCCATGCT.

This clone showed up just a few times. Gene names follow the mouse nomenclature. The CDR3 end falls 4 residues outside the read, so it is completed with the germline J gene. The V gene is TRBV13-3, the J gene TRBJ2-5; perhaps TRBD1 as D (6 bases). The V gene's germline CDR1 is NNHDY and CDR2 SYVADS. V lost 3 bases and J lost 3, with 11 bases in between. CDR3 length: 14 amino acids. The part of the CDR3 DNA that was read is TGTGCCAGCAGTGTAGGGACAAAACAAGAC. It yields the protein CASSVGTKQD. The full CDR3 reads CASSVGTKQDTQYF.

Note on this clone: Gene names and germline refer to mouse. The read ends 4 residues before the CDR3 terminus; that terminus is restored from the germline J gene. Other DNA variants within this sample encode the same CDR3. The chain is built from TRBV1 and TRBJ2-1; tentatively, D is TRBD1 (6 bases). The CDR3 is 14 residues long. V shed 3 bases and J shed 3 bases, with 9 bases lying between them. Per germline, CDR1 NSQYPW and CDR2 LRSPGD (reference sequence). The CDR3 is CTCSAGTIYAEQFF. Incomplete CDR3 DNA: TGCACCTGCAGTGCCGGGACAATCTATGCT.

This clone has only a few counts. Genes here carry mouse names. The CDR3 end is not reached by the read, which stops 4 residues before it; the germline J gene fills it in. This chain joins TRBV19 and TRBJ2-7; maybe TRBD2 (5 bases). CDR3 length: 12 residues. Germline assignment: CDR1 FNHDT and CDR2 SITEND (reference sequence). Deletions cut 4 bases from V and 1 base from J, with 6 bases between. The CDR3: CASSRLSYEQYF. CDR3 DNA, as far as it was read: TGTGCCAGCAGTCGACTGTCCTAT.

This clone appeared a few times. Each gene name is a mouse one. With the read ending 4 residues before the CDR3 end, the germline J gene is used to fill in that end. Within the sample, other DNA sequences also encode this same CDR3. The chain combines TRBV5 with TRBJ2-5; TRBD2 aligns across 10 bases. V gave up 4 bases and J gave up 1 base; unmatched junction bases: 2. The CDR3 loop spans 15 amino acids. The germline CDR1 and CDR2 sequences are LGHNA and YNLKQL (reference sequence). The CDR3 DNA, read in part, is TGTGCCAGCAGCCCCACTGGGGGGGACCAAGAC. This gives the protein CASSPTGGDQD. The full CDR3 protein is CASSPTGGDQDTQYF.

This clone was detected only a few times. The genes are named according to mouse. The read finishes 4 residues shy of the CDR3 end, and the germline J gene is used to complete it. The V gene is TRBV13-3, the J gene TRBJ2-2; possible D gene TRBD1, 6 bases. The CDR3 covers 15 residues. Trimming pared 7 bases from V and 5 bases from J, leaving 18 bases between. Germline V gives CDR1 NNHDY, CDR2 SYVADS. The part of the CDR3 DNA that was read is TGTGCCAGCCGGCCCCCCCAGGGGCGGACCGGG. Encoded protein: CASRPPQGRTG. The whole CDR3 sequence is CASRPPQGRTGQLYF.

A word on this clone: The germline and genes are mouse ones. The CDR3 end falls 4 residues outside the read, so it is completed with the germline J gene. This chain connects TRBV13-3 to TRBJ2-3; D is uncertain. Trimming cost V 2 bases and J 0 bases, with 10 bases left between them. Germline CDR1 and CDR2: NNHDY and SYVADS. The CDR3 loop spans 15 amino acids. The chain's CDR3 is CASSERLASAETLYF. The CDR3 bases that were read are TGTGCCAGCAGTGAACGGCTGGCTAGTGCAGAA.